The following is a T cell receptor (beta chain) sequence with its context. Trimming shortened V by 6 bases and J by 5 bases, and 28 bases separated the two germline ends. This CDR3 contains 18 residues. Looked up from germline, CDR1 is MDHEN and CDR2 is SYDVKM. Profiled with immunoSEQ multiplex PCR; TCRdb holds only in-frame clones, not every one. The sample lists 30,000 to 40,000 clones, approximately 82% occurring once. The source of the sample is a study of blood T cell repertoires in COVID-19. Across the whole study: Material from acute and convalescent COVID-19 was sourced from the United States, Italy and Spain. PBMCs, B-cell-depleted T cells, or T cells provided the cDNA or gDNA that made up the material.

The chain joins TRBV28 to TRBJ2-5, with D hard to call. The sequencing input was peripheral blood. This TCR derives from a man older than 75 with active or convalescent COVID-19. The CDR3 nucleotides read TGTGCCAGCAGCCTAACGGTTGGTCGACATGCTAAAATGGAGACCCAGTACTTC. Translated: CASSLTVGRHAKMETQYF.